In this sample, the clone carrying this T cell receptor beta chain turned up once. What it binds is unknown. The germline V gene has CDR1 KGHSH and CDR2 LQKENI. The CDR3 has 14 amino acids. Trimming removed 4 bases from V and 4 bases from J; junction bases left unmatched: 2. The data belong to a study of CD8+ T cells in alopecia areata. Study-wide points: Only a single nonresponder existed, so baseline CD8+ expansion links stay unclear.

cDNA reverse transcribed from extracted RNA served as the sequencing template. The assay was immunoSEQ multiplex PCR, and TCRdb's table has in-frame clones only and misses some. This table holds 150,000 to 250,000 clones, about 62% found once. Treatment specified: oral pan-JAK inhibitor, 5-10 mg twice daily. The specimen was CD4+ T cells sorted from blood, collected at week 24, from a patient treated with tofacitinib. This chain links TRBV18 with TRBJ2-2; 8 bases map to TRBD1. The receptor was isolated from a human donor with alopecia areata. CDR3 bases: TGTGCCAGCTCACTGGGACAGGCCACCGGGGAGCTGTTTTTT. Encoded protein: CASSLGQATGELFF.